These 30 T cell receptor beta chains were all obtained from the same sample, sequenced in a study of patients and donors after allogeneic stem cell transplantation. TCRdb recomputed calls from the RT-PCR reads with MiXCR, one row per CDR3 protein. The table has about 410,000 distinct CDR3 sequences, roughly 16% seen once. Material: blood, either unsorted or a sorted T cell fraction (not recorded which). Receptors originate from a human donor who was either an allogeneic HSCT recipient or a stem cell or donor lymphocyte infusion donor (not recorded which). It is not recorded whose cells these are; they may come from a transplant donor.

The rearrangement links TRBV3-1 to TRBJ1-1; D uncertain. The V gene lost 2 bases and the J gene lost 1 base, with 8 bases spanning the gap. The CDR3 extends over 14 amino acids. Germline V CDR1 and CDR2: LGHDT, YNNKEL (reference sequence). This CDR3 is CASSQLEANTEAFF. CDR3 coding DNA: TGTGCCAGCAGCCAATTAGAAGCGAACACTGAAGCTTTCTTT.

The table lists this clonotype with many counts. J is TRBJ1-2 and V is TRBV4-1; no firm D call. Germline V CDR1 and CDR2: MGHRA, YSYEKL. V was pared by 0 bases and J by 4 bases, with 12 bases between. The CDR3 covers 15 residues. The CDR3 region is CASSQEAYGPYGYTF. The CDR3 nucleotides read TGCGCCAGCAGCCAAGAAGCCTACGGCCCCTATGGCTACACCTTC.

CDR3 amino acids: CASSDRGRWYEQYF. DNA for the CDR3: TGTGCCAGTTCGGACAGGGGGCGTTGGTACGAGCAGTACTTC. V gene TRBV7-9 combines with J gene TRBJ2-7; TRBD1 matches 11 bases. Germline V CDR1 and CDR2: SEHNR, FQNEAQ (reference sequence). The length of the CDR3 is 14 residues. Unmatched junction bases numbered 8, after V lost 9 bases and J lost 4 bases.

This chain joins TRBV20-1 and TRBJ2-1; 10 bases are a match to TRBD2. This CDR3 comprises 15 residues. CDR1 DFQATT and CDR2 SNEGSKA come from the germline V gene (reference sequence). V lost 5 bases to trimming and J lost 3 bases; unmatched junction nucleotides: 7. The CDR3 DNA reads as TGCAGTGCTTCTGAGACTAGCGGGTACTACAATGAGCAGTTCTTC. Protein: CSASETSGYYNEQFF.

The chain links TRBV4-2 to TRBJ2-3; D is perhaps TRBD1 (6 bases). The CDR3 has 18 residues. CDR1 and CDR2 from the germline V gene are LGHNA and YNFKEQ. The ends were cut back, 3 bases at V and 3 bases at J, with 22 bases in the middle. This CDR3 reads CASSQDLGLNRETDTQYF. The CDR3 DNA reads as TGTGCCAGCAGCCAGGACCTTGGGTTGAACAGGGAGACAGATACGCAGTATTTT.

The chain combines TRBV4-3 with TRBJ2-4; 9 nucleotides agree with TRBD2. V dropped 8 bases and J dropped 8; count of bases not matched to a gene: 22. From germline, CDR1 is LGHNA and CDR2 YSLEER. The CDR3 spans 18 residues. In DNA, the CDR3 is TGCGCCAGCTCCTCGAGGGCTAGCGGGGCCCTGGGAGCAGACATTCAGTACTTC. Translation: CASSSRASGALGADIQYF.

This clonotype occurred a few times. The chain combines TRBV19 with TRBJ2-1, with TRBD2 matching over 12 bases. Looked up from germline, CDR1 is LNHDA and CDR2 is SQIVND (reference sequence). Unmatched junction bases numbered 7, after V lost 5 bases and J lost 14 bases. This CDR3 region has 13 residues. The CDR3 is CASSRRTSGTKFF. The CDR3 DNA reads TGTGCCAGTAGTCGCCGGACTAGCGGGACGAAGTTCTTC.

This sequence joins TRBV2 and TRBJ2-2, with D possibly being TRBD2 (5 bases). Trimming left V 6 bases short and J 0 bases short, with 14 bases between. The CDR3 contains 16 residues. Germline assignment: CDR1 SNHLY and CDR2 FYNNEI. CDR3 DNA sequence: TGTGCCAGCAGCGGCCCGGGGTTAGCGAACACCGGGGAGCTGTTTTTT. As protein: CASSGPGLANTGELFF.

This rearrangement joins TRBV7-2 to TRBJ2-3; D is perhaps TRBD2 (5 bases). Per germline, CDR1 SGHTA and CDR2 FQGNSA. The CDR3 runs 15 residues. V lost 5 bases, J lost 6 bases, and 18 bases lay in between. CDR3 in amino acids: CASSEPPVPGDTQYF. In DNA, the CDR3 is TGTGCCAGCAGCGAGCCTCCAGTCCCGGGGGATACGCAGTATTTT.

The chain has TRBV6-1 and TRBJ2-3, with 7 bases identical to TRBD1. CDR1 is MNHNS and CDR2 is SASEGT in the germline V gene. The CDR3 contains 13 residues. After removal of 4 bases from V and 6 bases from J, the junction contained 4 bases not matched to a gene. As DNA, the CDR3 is TGTGCCAGCAGTGGGCAGGGGGTCGATACGCAGTATTTT. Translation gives CASSGQGVDTQYF.

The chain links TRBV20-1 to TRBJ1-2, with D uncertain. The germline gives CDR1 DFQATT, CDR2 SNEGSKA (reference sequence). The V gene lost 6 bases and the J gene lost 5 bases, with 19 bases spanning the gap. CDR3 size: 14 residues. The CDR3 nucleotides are TGCAGTGCCTCTCGGGAGGGTACAACTTATGGCTACACCTTC. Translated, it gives CSASREGTTYGYTF.

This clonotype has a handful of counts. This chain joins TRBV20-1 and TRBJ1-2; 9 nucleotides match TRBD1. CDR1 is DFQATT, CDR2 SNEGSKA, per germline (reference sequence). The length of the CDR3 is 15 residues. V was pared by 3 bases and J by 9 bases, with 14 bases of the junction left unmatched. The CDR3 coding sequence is TGCAGTGCTAGTGAGAACAGGGGGCGCGCATTGAGCTACACCTTC. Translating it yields CSASENRGRALSYTF.

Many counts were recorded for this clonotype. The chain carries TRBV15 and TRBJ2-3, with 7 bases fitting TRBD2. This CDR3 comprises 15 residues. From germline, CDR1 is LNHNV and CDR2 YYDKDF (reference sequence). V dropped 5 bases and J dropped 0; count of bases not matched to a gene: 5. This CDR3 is CATSLLAASTDTQYF. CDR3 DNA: TGTGCCACCAGCTTGCTAGCGGCTAGCACAGATACGCAGTATTTT. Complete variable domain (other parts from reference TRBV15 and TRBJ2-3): DAMVIQNPRYQVTQFGKPVTLSCSQTLNHNVMYWYQQKSSQAPKLLFHYYDKDFNNEADTPDNFQSRRPNTSFCFLDIRSPGLGDTAMYLCATSLLAASTDTQYFGPGTRLTVL.

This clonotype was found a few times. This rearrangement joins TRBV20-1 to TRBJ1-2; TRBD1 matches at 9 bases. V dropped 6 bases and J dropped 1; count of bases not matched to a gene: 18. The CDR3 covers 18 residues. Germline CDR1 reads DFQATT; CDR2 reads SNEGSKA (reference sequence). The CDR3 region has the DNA TGCAGTGCACCGACAAGGCCTCGGACAGGGGTAAATAACTATGGCTACACCTTC. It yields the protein CSAPTRPRTGVNNYGYTF.

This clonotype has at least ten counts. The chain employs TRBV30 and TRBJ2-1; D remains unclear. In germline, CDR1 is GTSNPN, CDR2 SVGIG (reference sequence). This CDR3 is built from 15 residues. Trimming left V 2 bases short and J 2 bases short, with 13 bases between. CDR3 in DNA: TGTGCCTGGAGTAAGTCAGCCCCACCCTACAATGAGCAGTTCTTC. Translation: CAWSKSAPPYNEQFF.

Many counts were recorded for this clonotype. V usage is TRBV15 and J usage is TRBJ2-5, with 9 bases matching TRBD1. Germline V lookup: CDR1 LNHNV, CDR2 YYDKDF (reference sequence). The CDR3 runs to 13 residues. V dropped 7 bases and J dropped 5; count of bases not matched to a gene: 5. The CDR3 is CATTGTGRETQYF. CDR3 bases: TGTGCCACCACCGGGACAGGGAGGGAGACCCAGTACTTC.

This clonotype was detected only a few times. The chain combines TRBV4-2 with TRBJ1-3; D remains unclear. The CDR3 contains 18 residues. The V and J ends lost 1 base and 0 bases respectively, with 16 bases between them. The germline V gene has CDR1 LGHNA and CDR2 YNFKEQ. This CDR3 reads CASSQGSGLLSSGNTIYF. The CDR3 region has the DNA TGTGCCAGCAGCCAAGGAAGTGGGCTTCTGAGCTCTGGAAACACCATATATTTT.

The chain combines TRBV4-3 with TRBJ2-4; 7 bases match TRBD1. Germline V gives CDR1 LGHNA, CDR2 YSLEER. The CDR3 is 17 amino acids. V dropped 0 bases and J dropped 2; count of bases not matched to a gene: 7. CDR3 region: CASSQERQGVPKNIQYF. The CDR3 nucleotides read TGCGCCAGCAGCCAAGAGCGCCAGGGGGTTCCCAAAAACATTCAGTACTTC.

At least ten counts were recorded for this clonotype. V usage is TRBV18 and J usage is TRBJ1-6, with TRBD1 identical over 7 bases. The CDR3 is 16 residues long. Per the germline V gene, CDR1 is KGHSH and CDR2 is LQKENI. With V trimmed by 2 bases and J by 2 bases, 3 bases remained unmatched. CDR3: CASSPIDRAYNSPLHF. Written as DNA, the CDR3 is TGTGCCAGCTCACCAATCGACAGGGCCTATAATTCACCCCTCCACTTT.

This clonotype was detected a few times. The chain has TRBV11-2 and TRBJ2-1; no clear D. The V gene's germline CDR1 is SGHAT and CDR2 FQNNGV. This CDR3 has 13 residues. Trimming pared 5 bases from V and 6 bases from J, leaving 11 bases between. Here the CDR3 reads CASSVRPLNEQFF. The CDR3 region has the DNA TGTGCCAGCAGCGTGCGACCCCTCAATGAGCAGTTCTTC.

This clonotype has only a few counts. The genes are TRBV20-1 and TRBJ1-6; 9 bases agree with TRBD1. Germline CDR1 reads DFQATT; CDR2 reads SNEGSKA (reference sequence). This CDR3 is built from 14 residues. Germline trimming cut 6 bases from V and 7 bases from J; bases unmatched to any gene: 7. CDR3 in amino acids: CSARRQGGNSPLHF. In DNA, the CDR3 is TGCAGTGCCCGAAGACAGGGGGGGAATTCACCCCTCCACTTT.

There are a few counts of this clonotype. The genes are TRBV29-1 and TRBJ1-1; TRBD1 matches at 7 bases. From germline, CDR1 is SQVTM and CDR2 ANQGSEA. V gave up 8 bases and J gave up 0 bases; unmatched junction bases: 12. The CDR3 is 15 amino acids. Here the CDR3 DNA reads TGCAGCACACTCTTCGGGACAGCCATGAACACTGAAGCTTTCTTT. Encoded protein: CSTLFGTAMNTEAFF.

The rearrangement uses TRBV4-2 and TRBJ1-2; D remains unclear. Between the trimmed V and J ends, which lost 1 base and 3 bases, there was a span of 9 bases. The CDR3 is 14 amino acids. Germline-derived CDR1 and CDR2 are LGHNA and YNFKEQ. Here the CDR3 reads CASSQGGYYYGYTF. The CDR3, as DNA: TGTGCCAGCAGCCAAGGGGGATATTACTATGGCTACACCTTC.

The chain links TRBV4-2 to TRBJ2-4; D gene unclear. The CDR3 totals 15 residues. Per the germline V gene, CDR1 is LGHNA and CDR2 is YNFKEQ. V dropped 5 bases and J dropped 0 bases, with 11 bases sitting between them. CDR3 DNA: TGTGCCAGCAGCTCTGGTAAAGAAGCCAAAAACATTCAGTACTTC. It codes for CASSSGKEAKNIQYF.

The CDR3 region has the DNA TGTGCCGGAGGACCGGGACTTCCGTTATTCACAGATACGCAGTATTTT. Amino acid sequence: CAGGPGLPLFTDTQYF. The V and J genes are TRBV2 and TRBJ2-3; tentative D call: TRBD2 (6 bases). Trimming cost V 11 bases and J 2 bases, with 23 bases left between them. The CDR3 consists of 16 residues. Germline V CDR1 and CDR2: SNHLY, FYNNEI.

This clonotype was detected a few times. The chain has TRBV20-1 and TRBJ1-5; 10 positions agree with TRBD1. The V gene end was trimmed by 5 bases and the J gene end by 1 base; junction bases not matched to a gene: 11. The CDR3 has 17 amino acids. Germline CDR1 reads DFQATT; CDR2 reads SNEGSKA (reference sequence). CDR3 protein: CSAAYFPGQGSNQPQHF. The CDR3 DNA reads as TGCAGTGCTGCCTATTTTCCGGGACAGGGGAGCAATCAGCCCCAGCATTTT.

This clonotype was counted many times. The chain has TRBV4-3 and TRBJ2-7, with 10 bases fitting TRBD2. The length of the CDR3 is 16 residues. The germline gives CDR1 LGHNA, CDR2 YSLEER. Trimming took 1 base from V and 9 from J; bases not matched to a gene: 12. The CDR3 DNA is TGCGCCAGCAGCCAAGGACCCGGACTAGCGGAGGAAGGGCAGTACTTC. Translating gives CASSQGPGLAEEGQYF.

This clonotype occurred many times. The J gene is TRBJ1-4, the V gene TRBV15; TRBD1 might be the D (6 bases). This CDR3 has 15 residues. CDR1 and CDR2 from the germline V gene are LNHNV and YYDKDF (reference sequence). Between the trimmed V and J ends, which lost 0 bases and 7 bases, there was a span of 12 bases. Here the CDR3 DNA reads TGTGCCACCAGCAGAGATCAGGGGCGGAGTGAAAAACTGTTTTTT. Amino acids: CATSRDQGRSEKLFF.

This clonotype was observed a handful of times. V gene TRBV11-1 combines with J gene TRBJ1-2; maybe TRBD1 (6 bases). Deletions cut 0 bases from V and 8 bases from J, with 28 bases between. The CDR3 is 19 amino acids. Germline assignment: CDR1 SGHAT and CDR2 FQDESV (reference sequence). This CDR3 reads CASSLALTPGTPHRQGYTF. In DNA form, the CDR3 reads TGTGCCAGCAGCTTAGCGCTAACTCCCGGGACACCCCATCGGCAGGGCTACACCTTC.

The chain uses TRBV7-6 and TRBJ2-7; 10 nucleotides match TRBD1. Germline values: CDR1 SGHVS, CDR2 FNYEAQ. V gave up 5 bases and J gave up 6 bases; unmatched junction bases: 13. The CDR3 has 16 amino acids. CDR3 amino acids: CASSRFPGQGLGEQYF. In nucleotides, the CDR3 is TGTGCCAGCAGCCGATTCCCGGGACAGGGGTTGGGCGAGCAGTACTTC.